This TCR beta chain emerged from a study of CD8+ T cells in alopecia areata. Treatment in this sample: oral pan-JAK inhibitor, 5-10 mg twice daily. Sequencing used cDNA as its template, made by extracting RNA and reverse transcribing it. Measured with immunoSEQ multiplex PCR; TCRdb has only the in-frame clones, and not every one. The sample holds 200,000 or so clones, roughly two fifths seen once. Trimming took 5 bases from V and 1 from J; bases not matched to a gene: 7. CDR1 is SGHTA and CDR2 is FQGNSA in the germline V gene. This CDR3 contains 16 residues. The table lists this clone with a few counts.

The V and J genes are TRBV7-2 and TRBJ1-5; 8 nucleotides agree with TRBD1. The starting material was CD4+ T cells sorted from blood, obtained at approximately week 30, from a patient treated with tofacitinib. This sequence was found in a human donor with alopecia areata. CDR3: CASSPGGALSNQPQHF. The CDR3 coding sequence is TGTGCCAGCAGCCCAGGGGGCGCATTGAGCAATCAGCCCCAGCATTTT.